These T cell receptor beta chains were read from a single sample in a study of blood T cell repertoires in COVID-19. Measured with immunoSEQ multiplex PCR; TCRdb has only the in-frame clones, and not every one. Here the sample spans about 250,000 clones, roughly 80% being singletons. Sequencing used peripheral blood. These receptors were taken from a man of 80 years or more with acute or convalescent COVID-19. The CDR3 runs from the conserved cysteine through the conserved F or W. D genes are given only for firm matches. Not all rows give a size; the values are once, few, many and, for expanded clones, a class.

d_gene: TRBD1; v_gene: TRBV5-1; j_gene: TRBJ1-2; abundance: -; CDR3aa: CASSLETGANYGYTF; CDR3nt: TGCGCCAGCAGCTTGGAGACAGGGGCTAACTATGGCTACACCTTC
d_gene: -; v_gene: TRBV24-1; j_gene: TRBJ1-5; abundance: -; CDR3aa: CATSAGSRQGLNQPQHF; CDR3nt: TGTGCCACCAGTGCCGGCAGTCGGCAGGGGCTAAATCAGCCCCAGCATTTT
d_gene: -; v_gene: TRBV5-4; j_gene: TRBJ1-2; abundance: -; CDR3aa: CASTLRGQLYGYTF; CDR3nt: TGTGCCAGCACCTTACGAGGACAGTTGTATGGCTACACCTTC
d_gene: TRBD1; v_gene: TRBV27; j_gene: TRBJ1-2; abundance: few; CDR3aa: CASSLSTGTGVSYGYTF; CDR3nt: TGTGCCAGCAGTTTATCGACTGGGACAGGGGTGAGCTATGGCTACACCTTC
d_gene: TRBD1; v_gene: TRBV6-2/TRBV6-3; j_gene: TRBJ2-7; abundance: few; CDR3aa: CASTPTGGKEQYF; CDR3nt: TGTGCCAGCACCCCGACAGGGGGTAAAGAGCAGTACTTC
d_gene: -; v_gene: TRBV18; j_gene: TRBJ1-1; abundance: -; CDR3aa: CASSDSQGVTEAFF; CDR3nt: TGTGCCAGCTCGGACTCACAGGGAGTCACTGAAGCTTTCTTT
d_gene: TRBD1; v_gene: TRBV19; j_gene: TRBJ2-6; abundance: -; CDR3aa: CASSSTGALSGANVLTF; CDR3nt: TGTGCCAGTAGTAGCACAGGGGCCCTCTCTGGGGCCAACGTCCTGACTTTC
d_gene: -; v_gene: TRBV6-5; j_gene: TRBJ2-4; abundance: -; CDR3aa: CASRGDPTNIQYF; CDR3nt: TGTGCCAGCAGAGGGGATCCGACAAACATTCAGTACTTC
d_gene: TRBD2; v_gene: TRBV10-1; j_gene: TRBJ2-7; abundance: few; CDR3aa: CARRTASGTSGRLTYEQYF; CDR3nt: TGCGCCAGACGAACCGCGTCGGGGACTAGCGGGAGGTTAACTTACGAGCAGTACTTC
d_gene: -; v_gene: TRBV3-1/TRBV3-2; j_gene: TRBJ2-1; abundance: -; CDR3aa: CASSLRSGRGLIEQFF; CDR3nt: TGTGCCAGCAGCCTACGTTCGGGGCGGGGGCTGATTGAGCAGTTCTTC
d_gene: TRBD1; v_gene: TRBV6-2/TRBV6-3; j_gene: TRBJ2-7; abundance: -; CDR3aa: CASSYSGQGQYF; CDR3nt: TGTGCCAGCAGTTATTCCGGACAGGGGCAGTACTTC
d_gene: TRBD2; v_gene: TRBV7-2; j_gene: TRBJ2-4; abundance: -; CDR3aa: CASSLARGSNIQYF; CDR3nt: TGTGCCAGCAGCTTAGCGCGGGGGAGCAACATTCAGTACTTC
d_gene: -; v_gene: TRBV10-2; j_gene: TRBJ2-1; abundance: -; CDR3aa: CASSESEGFKWNEQFF; CDR3nt: TGCGCCAGCAGTGAGTCAGAGGGTTTTAAGTGGAATGAGCAGTTCTTC
d_gene: TRBD1; v_gene: TRBV27; j_gene: TRBJ2-7; abundance: once; CDR3aa: CASSGTGNYEQYF; CDR3nt: TGTGCCAGCAGTGGGACAGGGAACTACGAGCAGTACTTC
d_gene: TRBD1; v_gene: TRBV2; j_gene: TRBJ2-1; abundance: -; CDR3aa: CASTQGGTGGFEQFF; CDR3nt: TGTGCCAGCACCCAAGGCGGGACAGGGGGCTTTGAGCAGTTCTTC
d_gene: TRBD2; v_gene: TRBV5-4; j_gene: TRBJ2-7; abundance: -; CDR3aa: CASSVYSTSRYEQYF; CDR3nt: TGTGCCAGCAGCGTGTACTCGACTAGCAGGTACGAGCAGTACTTC
d_gene: -; v_gene: TRBV6-5; j_gene: TRBJ1-2; abundance: -; CDR3aa: CASTKGGEGYTF; CDR3nt: TGTGCCAGCACCAAGGGGGGGGAAGGCTACACCTTC
d_gene: -; v_gene: TRBV25-1; j_gene: TRBJ1-2; abundance: -; CDR3aa: CASRSVAAGYGYTF; CDR3nt: TGTGCCAGCAGGTCAGTTGCGGCTGGCTATGGCTACACCTTC
d_gene: -; v_gene: TRBV6-6; j_gene: TRBJ2-1; abundance: -; CDR3aa: CASSSAAYNEQFF; CDR3nt: TGTGCCAGCAGTTCCGCGGCCTACAATGAGCAGTTCTTC
d_gene: -; v_gene: TRBV11-2; j_gene: TRBJ2-7; abundance: -; CDR3aa: CASSLSTTWLEQYF; CDR3nt: TGTGCCAGCAGCTTATCTACGACTTGGCTCGAGCAGTACTTC
d_gene: -; v_gene: TRBV18; j_gene: TRBJ2-7; abundance: once; CDR3aa: CASSPNYNYEQYF; CDR3nt: TGTGCCAGCTCACCTAACTACAACTACGAGCAGTACTTC
d_gene: TRBD1; v_gene: TRBV5-1; j_gene: TRBJ2-7; abundance: -; CDR3aa: CASSFGDRVDEQYF; CDR3nt: TGCGCCAGCAGCTTCGGGGACAGGGTCGACGAGCAGTACTTC
d_gene: TRBD1; v_gene: TRBV28; j_gene: TRBJ1-6; abundance: once; CDR3aa: CASSLGQGNSPLHF; CDR3nt: TGTGCCAGCAGTTTAGGACAGGGAAATTCACCCCTCCACTTT
d_gene: -; v_gene: TRBV7-9; j_gene: TRBJ2-2; abundance: -; CDR3aa: CASSLQGTMAGELFF; CDR3nt: TGTGCCAGCAGCTTGCAGGGGACTATGGCCGGGGAGCTGTTTTTT
d_gene: -; v_gene: TRBV21-1; j_gene: TRBJ2-1; abundance: -; CDR3aa: CASSINYEGLAGGRPYNEQFF; CDR3nt: TGTGCCAGCAGCATTAATTACGAGGGACTAGCGGGAGGTCGCCCCTACAATGAGCAGTTCTTC
d_gene: -; v_gene: TRBV28; j_gene: TRBJ2-1; abundance: -; CDR3aa: CASRTGSSNEQFF; CDR3nt: TGTGCCAGCAGAACAGGGTCTAGCAATGAGCAGTTCTTC
d_gene: -; v_gene: TRBV5-1; j_gene: TRBJ1-2; abundance: -; CDR3aa: CASSLETGRNYGYTF; CDR3nt: TGCGCCAGCAGCTTGGAAACAGGGAGAAACTATGGCTACACCTTC
d_gene: TRBD1; v_gene: TRBV3-1/TRBV3-2; j_gene: TRBJ1-2; abundance: -; CDR3aa: CASSQSWDSVVGYTF; CDR3nt: TGTGCCAGCAGCCAAAGTTGGGACAGCGTAGTAGGCTACACCTTC
d_gene: -; v_gene: TRBV30; j_gene: TRBJ1-4; abundance: once; CDR3aa: CAWSGPPGRWNEKLFF; CDR3nt: TGTGCCTGGAGTGGCCCTCCTGGCAGGTGGAATGAAAAACTGTTTTTT
d_gene: TRBD1; v_gene: TRBV24-1; j_gene: TRBJ1-2; abundance: -; CDR3aa: CATSPRQGTRANYGYTF; CDR3nt: TGTGCCACCAGTCCTAGACAGGGGACCCGCGCTAACTATGGCTACACCTTC
d_gene: -; v_gene: TRBV6-4; j_gene: TRBJ1-2; abundance: -; CDR3aa: CASSESTGSYGYTF; CDR3nt: TGTGCCAGCAGTGAATCTACAGGTTCCTATGGCTACACCTTC
d_gene: TRBD1; v_gene: TRBV6-6; j_gene: TRBJ1-2; abundance: -; CDR3aa: CASNSPGQGDYGYTF; CDR3nt: TGTGCCAGCAACTCACCGGGACAGGGTGACTATGGCTACACCTTC
d_gene: -; v_gene: TRBV29-1; j_gene: TRBJ1-1; abundance: once; CDR3aa: CSGGELTEAFF; CDR3nt: TGCAGCGGCGGGGAACTCACTGAAGCTTTCTTT
d_gene: -; v_gene: TRBV19; j_gene: TRBJ2-3; abundance: once; CDR3aa: CASSTFPDTQYF; CDR3nt: TGTGCCAGTAGTACCTTCCCAGATACGCAGTATTTT
d_gene: -; v_gene: TRBV11-2; j_gene: TRBJ1-2; abundance: -; CDR3aa: CASSPAPAGRVYGYTF; CDR3nt: TGTGCCAGCAGCCCCGCCCCCGCAGGGAGGGTTTATGGCTACACCTTC
d_gene: TRBD1; v_gene: TRBV6-6; j_gene: TRBJ2-1; abundance: -; CDR3aa: CASSYEGQGGNEQFF; CDR3nt: TGTGCCAGCAGTTACGAGGGACAGGGTGGGAATGAGCAGTTCTTC